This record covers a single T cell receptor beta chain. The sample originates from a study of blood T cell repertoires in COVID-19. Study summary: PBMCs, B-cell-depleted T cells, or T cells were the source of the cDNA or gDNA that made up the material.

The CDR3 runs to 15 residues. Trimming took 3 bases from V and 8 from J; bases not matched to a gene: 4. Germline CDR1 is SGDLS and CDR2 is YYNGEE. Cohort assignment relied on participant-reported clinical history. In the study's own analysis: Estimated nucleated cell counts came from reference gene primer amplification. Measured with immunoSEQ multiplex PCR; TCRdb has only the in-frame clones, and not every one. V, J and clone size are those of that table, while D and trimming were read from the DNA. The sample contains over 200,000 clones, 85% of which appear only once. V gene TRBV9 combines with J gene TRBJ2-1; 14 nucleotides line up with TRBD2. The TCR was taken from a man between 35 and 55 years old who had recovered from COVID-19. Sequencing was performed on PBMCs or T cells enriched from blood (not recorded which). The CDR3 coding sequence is TGTGCCAGCAGCGCCGGGACTAGCGGGAGAGATGAGCAGTTCTTC. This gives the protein CASSAGTSGRDEQFF.